One T cell receptor (beta chain) is described in this entry. As yet, its antigen is unknown. The data were obtained in a study of long-term antiretroviral therapy in people with HIV. Study background: The immediate-ART recommendation dates to 2015, and the earliest samples predate it by about a decade. General study points: Specimens of blood were obtained during about 2003 to 2017, possibly under older ART regimens. At every time point, clones expanded before ART dominated the repertoire.

V was clipped by 5 bases and J by 6 bases, with 12 bases between them. The CDR3 length is 13 residues. Germline CDR1 and CDR2: SGHRS and YFSETQ. Run at survey level, the immunoSEQ assay was version v3.0. Produced via immunoSEQ multiplex PCR; TCRdb's table is partial and in-frame only. The table includes about 24,000 clones, approximately 86% detected once. The specimen was unsorted PBMCs, collected 1.8 years before starting antiretroviral therapy. The rearrangement links TRBV5-1 to TRBJ2-1; no definite D call. The TCR sequence derives from a man aged 50-60 years with HIV. The CDR3 sequence: CASRPDSINEQFF. The CDR3, as DNA: TGCGCCAGCAGACCAGACTCCATCAATGAGCAGTTCTTC.